This T cell receptor beta chain is from a study of technical replicates of blood from a handful of donors. This CDR3 has 14 residues. Trimming left V 5 bases short and J 8 bases short, with 19 bases between. Germline CDR1 SGHRS, CDR2 YFSETQ. TCRdb keeps only in-frame clones here, not all; method: immunoSEQ multiplex PCR. The sample holds under 95,000 clones, about 90% seen once. The sample comprised T cells isolated from PBMCs. The TCR was taken from a human donor in good health. The rearrangement links TRBV5-1 to TRBJ1-2; D may be TRBD1 (5 bases). CDR3 loop: CASRGPGREMGYTF. The CDR3 DNA reads as TGCGCCAGCAGAGGCCCAGGCAGGGAAATGGGCTACACCTTC.